One sample yielded the 21 T cell receptor beta chains listed below, sequenced in a study of control samples from healthy donors and cancer patients. Repertoires were generated with immunoSEQ multiplex PCR, while TCRdb's copy carries only in-frame clones and drops some. Altogether some 100,000 clones are present, 70% to 90% being singletons, with the ten largest covering 13% to 15%. Sequencing input: blood. The receptors come from a man in his thirties or forties in good health.

The CDR3 sequence: CASRPLAGSTGEVSKNIQYF. In nucleotides, the CDR3 is TGTGCCAGCAGACCTCTCGCGGGCTCGACAGGGGAGGTGTCCAAAAACATTCAGTACTTC. The chain couples TRBV6-2 or TRBV6-3 to TRBJ2-4; 8 bases agree with TRBD1. CDR3 length: 20 residues. The J segment lost 2 bases and the V segment lost 6 bases, leaving 21 bases of the junction unmatched. Looked up from germline, CDR1 is MNHEY and CDR2 is SVGEGT.

The table lists this clone with a count of one. The rearrangement joins TRBV5-1 to TRBJ2-7; no firm D call. Trimming removed 4 bases at V and 7 bases at J, with 21 bases between. CDR3 length: 15 amino acids. In germline, CDR1 is SGHRS, CDR2 YFSETQ. CDR3 in DNA: TGCGCCAGCAGCACCAATTCCAAGACCCCCGGTGAGCAGTACTTC. The encoded protein is CASSTNSKTPGEQYF. Full variable domain (remainder filled in from reference TRBV5-1 and TRBJ2-7): KAGVTQTPRYLIKTRGQQVTLSCSPISGHRSVSWYQQTPGQGLQFLFEYFSETQRNKGNFPGRFSGRQFSNSRSEMNVSTLELGDSALYLCASSTNSKTPGEQYFGPGTRLTVT.

This clone appeared a few times. The V call is TRBV7-6, the J call TRBJ1-5, with 9 bases lining up with TRBD1. The length of the CDR3 is 16 residues. V dropped 5 bases and J dropped 0; count of bases not matched to a gene: 5. The germline CDR1 and CDR2 sequences are SGHVS and FNYEAQ. The CDR3 nucleotides are TGTGCCAGCAGCCTAGGACAGGGGAATAGCAATCAGCCCCAGCATTTT. Translating it yields CASSLGQGNSNQPQHF.

The V gene is TRBV25-1, the J gene TRBJ2-3, with 7 positions matching TRBD2. The junction had 12 bases not matched to a gene; V was cut back by 3 bases and J by 0 bases. The CDR3 has 18 amino acids. From germline, CDR1 is MGHDK and CDR2 SYGVNS. The CDR3 loop reads CASSDSLILAPSTDTQYF. DNA for the CDR3: TGTGCCAGCAGTGACTCCCTAATACTAGCGCCTAGCACAGATACGCAGTATTTT.

The chain employs TRBV5-1 and TRBJ2-2, with TRBD2 as a possible D gene (6 bases). There are 16 residues in the CDR3. Germline V gene data show CDR1 as SGHRS and CDR2 as YFSETQ. V was trimmed by 0 bases and J by 0 bases, leaving 9 bases between them. The CDR3 here is CASSLAGGANTGELFF. The DNA for the CDR3 is TGCGCCAGCAGCTTGGCCGGCGGGGCGAACACCGGGGAGCTGTTTTTT. Complete variable domain (other parts from reference TRBV5-1 and TRBJ2-2): KAGVTQTPRYLIKTRGQQVTLSCSPISGHRSVSWYQQTPGQGLQFLFEYFSETQRNKGNFPGRFSGRQFSNSRSEMNVSTLELGDSALYLCASSLAGGANTGELFFGEGSRLTVL.

V and J are TRBV2 and TRBJ1-6; D might be TRBD1 (6 bases). Germline CDR1 and CDR2: SNHLY and FYNNEI. Trimming took off 5 bases at V and 9 bases at J, with 17 bases between the two ends. The CDR3 consists of 15 residues. Here the CDR3 reads CASSSRTGKRSPLHF. The CDR3 nucleotides are TGTGCCAGCAGTTCGCGTACAGGGAAGCGTTCACCCCTCCACTTT.

The V call is TRBV6-6, the J call TRBJ2-4, with D possibly TRBD2 on 5 matching bases. Trimming removed 2 bases from V and 0 bases from J, with 5 bases in between. The V gene's germline CDR1 is MNHNY and CDR2 SVGAGI (reference sequence). There are 14 residues in the CDR3. In DNA, the CDR3 is TGTGCCAGCAGTTACGAGGGAGCCAAAAACATTCAGTACTTC. Translated, it gives CASSYEGAKNIQYF.

This clone was detected a few times. The chain has TRBV3-1 (or the pseudogene TRBV3-2) and TRBJ2-7; perhaps TRBD1 as D (6 bases). The CDR3 contains 17 residues. The ends were cut back, 0 bases at V and 4 bases at J, with 19 bases in the middle. Per germline, CDR1 LGHDT and CDR2 YNNKEL (reference sequence). CDR3 bases: TGTGCCAGCAGCCAAGAAAGGGTAACAGGGATCGGGTACGAGCAGTACTTC. The encoded protein is CASSQERVTGIGYEQYF.

The chain links TRBV5-1 to TRBJ2-1; D is undetermined. Trimming pared 4 bases from V and 3 bases from J, leaving 14 bases between. The CDR3 length is 15 residues. Germline lookup yields CDR1 SGHRS and CDR2 YFSETQ. CDR3 protein: CASSPRSPYYNEQFF. CDR3 in DNA: TGCGCCAGCAGCCCCCGGTCACCCTACTACAATGAGCAGTTCTTC.

The chain has TRBV2 and TRBJ1-1; D is unresolved. The V gene lost 1 base and the J gene lost 0 bases, with 3 bases spanning the gap. The CDR3 has 13 amino acids. Germline-derived CDR1 and CDR2 are SNHLY and FYNNEI. The CDR3 spells CASSEEMNTEAFF. CDR3 coding DNA: TGTGCCAGCAGTGAAGAAATGAACACTGAAGCTTTCTTT.

This chain joins TRBV5-4 and TRBJ2-1; 14 nucleotides agree with TRBD2. Germline V gene data show CDR1 as SGHNT and CDR2 as YYREEE (reference sequence). There are 19 residues in the CDR3. J gave up 2 bases and V 4 bases, and 11 bases lay outside the gene matches. This CDR3 reads CASSPPGTSGREAYNEQFF. The DNA for the CDR3 is TGTGCCAGCAGCCCTCCCGGGACTAGCGGGAGAGAAGCCTACAATGAGCAGTTCTTC.

V usage is TRBV19 and J usage is TRBJ2-5; 7 bases are a match to TRBD1. V lost 4 bases, J lost 5 bases, and 10 bases stayed unmatched. The germline gives CDR1 LNHDA, CDR2 SQIVND (reference sequence). The length of the CDR3 is 15 residues. Here the CDR3 reads CASSTRDSRRETQYF. CDR3 DNA sequence: TGTGCCAGTAGTACCCGGGACAGCCGTAGGGAGACCCAGTACTTC.

The genes are TRBV10-3 and TRBJ2-7; 14 bases map to TRBD2. The CDR3 is 16 amino acids. Germline CDR1 and CDR2: ENHRY and SYGVKD. The V gene end was trimmed by 6 bases and the J gene end by 0 bases; junction bases not matched to a gene: 4. DNA for the CDR3: TGTGCCATCAGCGGGACTAGCGGGAGTATCTCCTACGAGCAGTACTTC. Protein sequence: CAISGTSGSISYEQYF.

The chain has TRBV7-2 and TRBJ2-1; TRBD1 matches 8 bases. The germline gives CDR1 SGHTA, CDR2 FQGNSA. V shed 2 bases, J shed 5 bases, and the junction held 8 bases outside the gene matches. The CDR3 is 16 amino acids. The CDR3 DNA follows: TGTGCCAGCAGCTTACTCGGGACAGGCATAGACAATGAGCAGTTCTTC. Its protein product is CASSLLGTGIDNEQFF.

The V call is TRBV19, the J call TRBJ2-2; D gene uncertain. The CDR3 loop spans 12 amino acids. CDR1 is LNHDA, CDR2 SQIVND, per germline (reference sequence). V was pared by 2 bases and J by 9 bases, with 7 bases between. The CDR3 nucleotides are TGTGCCAGTAGTATATCTCTAAGGGAGCTGTTTTTT. The encoded protein is CASSISLRELFF.

The chain carries TRBV4-2 and TRBJ1-2, with D unresolved. CDR1 and CDR2 from the germline V gene are LGHNA and YNFKEQ. Trimming left V 4 bases short and J 1 base short, with 10 bases between. The CDR3 covers 14 residues. The CDR3: CASSPRGVNYGYTF. CDR3 coding DNA: TGTGCCAGCAGCCCGAGAGGAGTTAACTATGGCTACACCTTC.

The chain has TRBV10-1 and TRBJ2-1; TRBD2 agrees at 10 bases. CDR1 WNHNN and CDR2 SYGVQD come from the germline V gene (reference sequence). V was clipped by 6 bases and J by 2 bases; unmatched bases: 4. The CDR3 contains 15 residues. The CDR3 region is CASRELAGPYNEQFF. Here the CDR3 DNA reads TGCGCCAGCAGGGAACTAGCGGGACCCTACAATGAGCAGTTCTTC.

The chain combines TRBV12-3 or TRBV12-4 with TRBJ2-1, with no clear D. The CDR3 consists of 13 residues. V shed 8 bases and J shed 4 bases, with 12 bases lying between them. CDR3 residues: CASGVLGYNEQFF. The CDR3 coding sequence is TGTGCCAGCGGGGTCTTAGGGTACAATGAGCAGTTCTTC.

The genes are TRBV11-2 and TRBJ1-1; D gene unclear. Per germline, CDR1 SGHAT and CDR2 FQNNGV. Trimming removed 3 bases at V and 4 bases at J, with 9 bases between. The CDR3 is 13 amino acids. The CDR3: CASSLEGLTEAFF. CDR3 in DNA: TGTGCCAGCAGCTTGGAAGGGCTCACTGAAGCTTTCTTT. Full variable domain (outside the CDR3, taken from reference TRBV11-2 and TRBJ1-1): EAGVAQSPRYKIIEKRQSVAFWCNPISGHATLYWYQQILGQGPKLLIQFQNNGVVDDSQLPKDRFSAERLKGVDSTLKIQPAKLEDSAVYLCASSLEGLTEAFFGQGTRLTVV.

This clone was seen once. The rearrangement uses TRBV7-3 and TRBJ2-7; 8 bases match TRBD1. With 5 bases clipped from V and 6 bases from J, the junction kept 9 bases outside the gene matches. The CDR3 has 14 amino acids. The germline gives CDR1 SGHTA, CDR2 FQGTGA. This CDR3 reads CASSNRAGGSEQYF. The CDR3 region has the DNA TGTGCCAGCAGCAATCGGGCAGGGGGCTCCGAGCAGTACTTC.

The chain combines TRBV5-1 with TRBJ1-5; D not certain. V lost 0 bases and J lost 0, with 13 bases in between. The CDR3 spans 17 residues. The V gene's germline CDR1 is SGHRS and CDR2 YFSETQ. This CDR3 reads CASSLGQLTNSNQPQHF. CDR3 DNA: TGCGCCAGCAGCTTGGGGCAGCTTACTAATAGCAATCAGCCCCAGCATTTT.